This T cell receptor beta chain was captured in a study of control samples from healthy donors and cancer patients. Using immunoSEQ multiplex PCR, the repertoire was profiled, and TCRdb retains in-frame clones only, with some absent. The profile shows some 210,000 clones, approximately 90% of them singletons. Germline values: CDR1 PRHDT, CDR2 FYEKMQ (reference sequence). The trim removed 4 bases at V and 2 bases at J, leaving 7 bases unmatched. There are 15 residues in the CDR3. This TCR was sampled from a man aged 30-40 years in good health. Sequencing was performed on blood. The J gene is TRBJ2-5, the V gene TRBV13; TRBD2 aligns across 7 bases. The CDR3 here is CASSSMRRGQETQYF. CDR3 bases: TGTGCCAGCAGCTCAATGAGGCGGGGGCAAGAGACCCAGTACTTC.